This T cell receptor (beta chain) is from a study of blood T cell repertoires in COVID-19. Clones were read by immunoSEQ multiplex PCR, and TCRdb kept only the in-frame ones, dropping some. The repertoire holds approximately 250,000 clones, with approximately 90% as singletons. Enrolled through a virtual design, the participants were between about 18 and 100 years of age and came from 24 US areas. Membership in each cohort depended on participant-reported clinical history. V lost 5 bases, J lost 2 bases, and 5 bases stayed unmatched. CDR3 length: 13 residues. CDR1 is SQVTM, CDR2 ANQGSEA, per germline.

The chain links TRBV29-1 to TRBJ2-7; the match to TRBD2 covers 8 bases. The sample comprised PBMCs or T cells enriched from blood (not recorded which). The receptor was isolated from a woman aged 25 to 39 with acute COVID-19. CDR3 residues: CSVFGGETYEQYF. Written as DNA, the CDR3 is TGCAGCGTTTTCGGGGGGGAGACCTACGAGCAGTACTTC.